The 31 T cell receptor beta chains below come from one sample, sequenced in a study of prognosis after radiotherapy for stage I lung cancer. From genomic DNA, two-round multiplex PCR was used to amplify TCR beta CDR3. Gene-specific TRBV and TRBJ primers were used in PCR round one. TCRdb re-called the multiplex PCR reads with MiXCR, one entry per CDR3 protein. The sample yields some 60,000 distinct CDR3 sequences, approximately 26% seen once. Material: PBMCs, obtained before or after stereotactic body radiation therapy (not recorded which). The receptor set was obtained from a donor over 45 with non-small cell lung cancer.

This rearrangement joins TRBV18 to TRBJ2-5; D is uncertain. The CDR3 covers 12 residues. Per the germline V gene, CDR1 is KGHSH and CDR2 is LQKENI. V was pared by 5 bases and J by 4 bases, with 8 bases between. CDR3 region: CASSMTLETQYF. The CDR3 DNA reads TGTGCCAGCTCAATGACCCTAGAGACCCAGTACTTC.

In its sample, this clonotype was seen many times. V gene TRBV7-8 combines with J gene TRBJ1-1, with 8 bases that match TRBD1. Losses at the gene ends were 2 bases for V and 3 bases for J; bases not matched to a gene: 2. CDR3 size: 14 residues. CDR1 and CDR2 (germline): SGHVS, FQNEAQ. The CDR3 protein is CASSLKDRDTEAFF. The CDR3 DNA sequence: TGTGCCAGCAGCTTAAAGGACAGGGACACTGAAGCTTTCTTT. The variable domain in full, with the rest retrieved from reference TRBV7-8 and TRBJ1-1, is GAGVSQSPRYKVAKRGQDVALRCDPISGHVSLFWYQQALGQGPEFLTYFQNEAQLDKSGLPSDRFFAERPEGSVSTLKIQRTQQEDSAVYLCASSLKDRDTEAFFGQGTRLTVV.

In this sample, this clonotype turned up many times. The chain links TRBV12-3 or TRBV12-4 to TRBJ2-3; 7 bases align to TRBD2. Losses at the gene ends were 3 bases for V and 1 base for J; bases not matched to a gene: 1. This CDR3 is 14 amino acids long. CDR3 sequence reads: CASSFRGGTDTQYF. The CDR3 nucleotides read TGTGCCAGCAGTTTTCGGGGGGGCACAGATACGCAGTATTTT.

Regarding this clonotype: A far larger clone is a single base away, which makes a read error likely. V and J are TRBV6-2 or TRBV6-3 and TRBJ1-1; D possibly corresponds to TRBD1 (5 bases). CDR1 and CDR2 from the germline V gene are MNHEY and SVGEGT. This CDR3 contains 13 residues. CDR3 bases: TGTGCCAGCTATAGGGGCCGGAACACTGAATCTTTCTTT. Encoded protein: CASYRGRNTESFF.

Notes on this clonotype: It differs at one base from a far larger clone, so likely a read error. The rearrangement joins TRBV6-4 to TRBJ2-3; the D gene is possibly TRBD1 (7 bases). This CDR3 spans 17 amino acids. CDR1 is MRHNA and CDR2 is SNTAGT in the germline V gene. Trimming cost V 5 bases and J 4 bases, with 22 bases left between them. CDR3 sequence: CASSPGGTPIGSDTQYF. Written as DNA, the CDR3 is TGTGCCAGCAGTCCAGGGGGGACACCCATAGGATCAGATACGCAGTATTTT.

This clonotype was observed many times. This chain connects TRBV5-1 to TRBJ2-7, with 8 nucleotides matching TRBD1. Unmatched junction bases numbered 8, after V lost 4 bases and J lost 5 bases. CDR1 is SGHRS, CDR2 YFSETQ, per germline. The CDR3 has 14 residues. CDR3 in DNA: TGCGCCAGCAGCGGGACCGGGACAGGAGACGAGCAGTACTTC. Protein product: CASSGTGTGDEQYF.

The table lists this clonotype with many counts. The CDR3 sequence is CASSQTGMNTEAFF. CDR3 in DNA: TGCGCCAGCAGCCAGACAGGGATGAACACTGAAGCTTTCTTT. This chain uses TRBV5-1 with TRBJ1-1, with 7 bases lining up with TRBD1. Unmatched junction bases numbered 3, after V lost 4 bases and J lost 0 bases. Per the germline V gene, CDR1 is SGHRS and CDR2 is YFSETQ. This CDR3 comprises 14 residues. Combining the CDR3 with reference TRBV5-1 and TRBJ1-1 gives the whole variable domain KAGVTQTPRYLIKTRGQQVTLSCSPISGHRSVSWYQQTPGQGLQFLFEYFSETQRNKGNFPGRFSGRQFSNSRSEMNVSTLELGDSALYLCASSQTGMNTEAFFGQGTRLTVV.

This clonotype rates as medium-sized (0.01 to 0.1%). The V gene is TRBV6-1, the J gene TRBJ2-1; the D call may be TRBD1 or TRBD2 (5 bases each). Germline CDR1 reads MNHNS; CDR2 reads SASEGT. This CDR3 is 16 amino acids long. V was pared by 2 bases and J by 7 bases, with 18 bases between. CDR3 DNA sequence: TGTGCCAGCAGTGAAATGTCGAGGGTGTGGGGGAATGAGCAGTTCTTC. Translating gives CASSEMSRVWGNEQFF.

This clonotype was counted at least ten times. V usage is TRBV19 and J usage is TRBJ1-6; D is perhaps TRBD1 (6 bases). V was shortened by 8 bases and J by 9 bases, with 14 bases between the two germline ends. Germline loops: CDR1 LNHDA, CDR2 SQIVND (reference sequence). The CDR3 loop spans 13 amino acids. CDR3 nucleotide sequence: TGTGCCAGTCAGGACAGATTCGGTTCACCCCTCCACTTT. Translated, it gives CASQDRFGSPLHF.

This clonotype was seen many times. The chain recombines TRBV27 with TRBJ2-7, with 9 bases that match TRBD1. The CDR3 has 14 amino acids. Germline assignment: CDR1 MNHEY and CDR2 SMNVEV (reference sequence). V dropped 10 bases and J dropped 4; count of bases not matched to a gene: 11. CDR3 nucleotides: TGTGCCATCCCAAGGAGGACAGGGGAATACGAGCAGTACTTC. The encoded protein is CAIPRRTGEYEQYF.

This clonotype has a handful of counts. Lacking the conserved final phenylalanine or tryptophan, this CDR3 likely reflects a read error. J is TRBJ1-1 and V is TRBV19; D call uncertain. This CDR3 spans 18 amino acids. Per the germline V gene, CDR1 is LNHDA and CDR2 is SQIVND (reference sequence). Trimming shortened V by 5 bases and J by 1 base, and 23 bases separated the two germline ends. The CDR3 loop reads CASSFPGSAGLSNTEAFL. Here the CDR3 DNA reads TGTGCCAGTAGTTTCCCCGGGAGCGCAGGACTGTCGAACACTGAAGCTTTCCTT.

Ten or more counts support this clonotype. The chain employs TRBV12-3 or TRBV12-4 and TRBJ1-4; TRBD1 matches 11 bases. V was pared by 5 bases and J by 7 bases, with 6 bases of the junction left unmatched. This CDR3 is built from 15 residues. This chain's CDR3 is CASSPRTGGGEKLFF. The CDR3 DNA reads as TGTGCCAGCAGTCCACGGACAGGGGGCGGTGAAAAACTGTTTTTT.

Notes on this clonotype: A read error is possible here, since a much larger clone lies one base away. The chain couples TRBV5-6 to TRBJ1-2, with a weak D call TRBD1 (6 bases). The CDR3 is 13 residues long. V was cut by 5 bases and J by 3 bases, with 11 bases left in between. Germline CDR1 and CDR2: SGHDT and YYEEEE. CDR3 loop: CASSKDRYYGYTF. For the CDR3, the DNA is TGTGCCAGCAGTAAAGACAGGTACTATGGCTACACCTTC.

This clonotype has a handful of counts. This could be a read error, since a much larger clone is one nucleotide away. This sequence joins TRBV20-1 and TRBJ2-3; possibly TRBD1 for D (6 bases). The CDR3 has 14 residues. CDR1 and CDR2 (germline): DFQATT, SNEGSKA (reference sequence). V was pared by 7 bases and J by 2 bases, with 16 bases between. CDR3 region: CSDSGTPITDTQYF. The CDR3 DNA reads TGCAGTGATTCCGGGACACCTATCACAGATACGCAGTATTTT.

As for this clonotype: Given a far larger clone just one base away, this is likely a sequencing read error. The CDR3 nucleotides read TGTGCCAGCAGTTCGGGCTTATATAGCAATAAGCCCCAGCATTTT. This encodes CASSSGLYSNKPQHF. The V gene is TRBV6-2 or TRBV6-3, the J gene TRBJ1-5, with D uncertain. Germline CDR1 reads MNHEY; CDR2 reads SVGEGT. The CDR3 has 15 residues.

The rearrangement links TRBV6-2 or TRBV6-3 to TRBJ1-1; the D is unclear. This CDR3 is 14 amino acids long. CDR1 and CDR2 from the germline V gene are MNHEY and SVGEGT. V lost 6 bases to trimming and J lost 1 base, with 12 bases between them. The CDR3 here is CASRVIHPNTEAFF. The CDR3 DNA reads TGTGCCAGCAGAGTGATACATCCGAACACTGAAGCTTTCTTT.

This clonotype was recorded many times. This rearrangement joins TRBV4-3 to TRBJ1-2, with TRBD1 as a possible D gene (5 bases). With 3 bases removed from V and 1 base from J, the gap between germline ends came to 12 bases. CDR3 length: 15 amino acids. The germline V gene has CDR1 LGHNA and CDR2 YSLEER. The CDR3 coding sequence is TGCGCCAGCAGCCACCTCGACAGTTATAACTATGGCTACACCTTC. Translation gives CASSHLDSYNYGYTF.

Notes on this clonotype: A far bigger clonotype differs at one base, so this is likely a read error. The gene calls are TRBV6-2 or TRBV6-3 and TRBJ2-5, with 8 bases lining up with TRBD2. The CDR3 loop spans 15 amino acids. From germline, CDR1 is MNHEY and CDR2 SVGEGT. The CDR3 region is CASIYVGTRVETQYF. The CDR3 DNA is TGTGCCAGCATTTACGTAGGGACTAGGGTGGAGACCCAGTACTTC.

For this clonotype: It is likely a read error: a sequence one base away is far more abundant. The chain combines TRBV6-9 with TRBJ2-1; tentative D call: TRBD1 (6 bases). The germline V and J ends were trimmed by 6 bases and 1 base, with 13 bases remaining between them. The CDR3 runs 15 residues. The germline V gene has CDR1 MNHGY and CDR2 SVAAGI. CDR3 region: CASRSGAWSYNEQFF. CDR3 in DNA: TGTGCCAGCAGGTCAGGGGCCTGGTCCTACAATGAGCAGTTCTTC.

Points on this clonotype: The germline gene is not matched at one end of the junction; a read error may be the cause. The chain recombines TRBV28 with TRBJ2-7; D gene ambiguous. Germline values: CDR1 MDHEN, CDR2 SYDVKM. The CDR3 consists of 13 residues. CDR3 coding DNA: TGTGCCAGCATGGCCCCAGCCGCCTACGAGCATTACTTC. Protein product: CASMAPAAYEHYF.

This clonotype has more than one count but fewer than ten. A much larger clone lies a single base off, so this may be a read error. V usage is TRBV19 and J usage is TRBJ1-1, with D perhaps matching TRBD1 (6 bases). This CDR3 has 16 amino acids. V lost 4 bases to trimming and J lost 3 bases, with 18 bases between them. Germline V gives CDR1 LNHDA, CDR2 SQIVND (reference sequence). The CDR3 sequence: CASSNTPGRGDTEAFF. Here the CDR3 DNA reads TGTGCCAGTAGTAACACTCCCGGCAGGGGCGACACTGAAGCTTTCTTT.

As to this clonotype: This may arise from a read error, as a much more abundant clone is one base away. This chain connects TRBV5-6 to TRBJ1-4; D is perhaps TRBD1 (6 bases). The germline V gene encodes CDR1 SGHDT and CDR2 YYEEEE. V lost 1 base, J lost 7 bases, and 14 bases lay in between. The length of the CDR3 is 15 residues. CDR3 bases: TGTGCCAGCAGCTTGTATGCAGGGGCTGGTGAAAAACTGTTTTTT. Translation gives CASSLYAGAGEKLFF.

This clonotype was detected ten times or more. The CDR3 DNA follows: TGTGCCAGTAGTAAGGAGGGGGGAGAGGAAAAACTGTTTTTT. The encoded protein is CASSKEGGEEKLFF. This chain uses TRBV19 with TRBJ1-4, with D perhaps matching TRBD1 (6 bases). The CDR3 covers 14 residues. From germline, CDR1 is LNHDA and CDR2 SQIVND (reference sequence). The V end lost 4 bases, the J end lost 8 bases, and 14 bases lay between the germline ends.

On this clonotype itself: Given a much more abundant clone one base away, this may be a read error. The chain employs TRBV18 and TRBJ2-7; D might be TRBD1 (6 bases). CDR3 length: 16 residues. Per the germline V gene, CDR1 is KGHSH and CDR2 is LQKENI. The V gene lost 4 bases and the J gene lost 0 bases, with 16 bases spanning the gap. CDR3 bases: TGTGCCAGCTCACAAAACCAGGGGTTGAGCTCCTACGAGCAGTACTTC. Its translation: CASSQNQGLSSYEQYF.

This clonotype was found a few times. A much bigger clone sits one base away, suggesting this may be a read error. The V call is TRBV9, the J call TRBJ2-3; 10 bases match TRBD2. The CDR3 is 16 amino acids. Germline V gives CDR1 SGDLS, CDR2 YYNGEE. Unmatched junction bases numbered 4, after V lost 2 bases and J lost 1 base. The CDR3 reads CASSVTSGCRTDTQYF. The CDR3 coding sequence is TGTGCCAGCAGCGTGACTAGCGGGTGCCGCACAGATACGCAGTATTTT.

The table lists this clonotype with many counts. This CDR3 is CASSWSGQLNTEAFF. The DNA for the CDR3 is TGTGCCAGCAGCTGGTCGGGACAGTTGAACACTGAAGCTTTCTTT. The chain carries TRBV7-8 and TRBJ1-1; 7 bases agree with TRBD1. The CDR3 totals 15 residues. The V gene's germline CDR1 is SGHVS and CDR2 FQNEAQ. V shed 4 bases, J shed 0 bases, and the junction held 5 bases outside the gene matches. Full variable domain (outside the CDR3, taken from reference TRBV7-8 and TRBJ1-1): GAGVSQSPRYKVAKRGQDVALRCDPISGHVSLFWYQQALGQGPEFLTYFQNEAQLDKSGLPSDRFFAERPEGSVSTLKIQRTQQEDSAVYLCASSWSGQLNTEAFFGQGTRLTVV.

A word on this clonotype: A far larger clone is one nucleotide away, so this likely arose from a read error. The chain links TRBV6-2 or TRBV6-3 to TRBJ2-7; tentatively, D is TRBD1 or TRBD2 (5 bases each). This CDR3 spans 15 amino acids. The germline CDR1 and CDR2 sequences are MNHEY and SVGEGT. The CDR3 protein is CSSSGPGPKIYEQYF. CDR3 DNA sequence: TGTTCCAGCAGTGGTCCGGGACCGAAGATATACGAGCAGTACTTC.

On this clonotype itself: This likely came from a read error, as a far larger clone is one base away. The CDR3 reads CASIGQTKTEAFF. The CDR3 DNA reads TGTGCCAGCATTGGACAGACGAAAACTGAAGCTTTCTTT. This chain uses TRBV6-5 with TRBJ1-1; tentative D call: TRBD1 (6 bases). Germline-derived CDR1 and CDR2 are MNHEY and SVGAGI. CDR3 length: 13 amino acids. V was pared by 7 bases and J by 5 bases, with 14 bases between.

This clonotype was detected only a few times. The chain employs TRBV5-4 and TRBJ2-7; TRBD1 matches 10 bases. V shed 6 bases, J shed 5 bases, and the junction held 8 bases outside the gene matches. This CDR3 has 14 amino acids. The germline V gene encodes CDR1 SGHNT and CDR2 YYREEE (reference sequence). The CDR3 loop reads CASTAGQGNDEQYF. The CDR3 DNA sequence: TGTGCCAGCACCGCGGGACAGGGGAACGACGAGCAGTACTTC. Variable domain in full (rest from reference TRBV5-4 and TRBJ2-7): ETGVTQSPTHLIKTRGQQVTLRCSSQSGHNTVSWYQQALGQGPQFIFQYYREEENGRGNFPPRFSGLQFPNYSSELNVNALELDDSALYLCASTAGQGNDEQYFGPGTRLTVT.

This clonotype was observed at least ten times. The chain is built from TRBV28 and TRBJ2-2; 10 nucleotides align to TRBD1. The germline V gene has CDR1 MDHEN and CDR2 SYDVKM. This CDR3 has 18 residues. With V trimmed by 3 bases and J by 3 bases, 10 bases remained unmatched. CDR3 nucleotides: TGTGCCAGCAGTTTCGGGACAGGGGTCCTGAAGGACACCGGGGAGCTGTTTTTT. This encodes CASSFGTGVLKDTGELFF. The full variable domain, its missing parts supplied by reference TRBV28 and TRBJ2-2, is DVKVTQSSRYLVKRTGEKVFLECVQDMDHENMFWYRQDPGLGLRLIYFSYDVKMKEKGDIPEGYSVSREKKERFSLILESASTNQTSMYLCASSFGTGVLKDTGELFFGEGSRLTVL.

This clonotype has a count of ten or more. The J gene is TRBJ2-3, the V gene TRBV11-3; weak D call: TRBD2 (5 bases). CDR1 and CDR2 (germline): SGHNT, YENEEA. The germline V and J ends were trimmed by 2 bases and 9 bases, with 9 bases remaining between them. This CDR3 has 12 residues. CDR3 sequence reads: CASSLSPGTQYF. The CDR3 nucleotides read TGTGCCAGCAGCTTAAGCCCGGGGACGCAGTATTTT.